The 7 T cell receptor beta chains below were found in one sample sequenced in a study of cytomegalovirus exposure and HLA in healthy donors. The PCR used 60 Vbeta and 13 Jbeta primers. TCRdb's copy holds only in-frame clones and misses some; the assay was immunoSEQ multiplex PCR. The sample has 150,000 to 200,000 clones; 68% are singletons. Sequencing was done on a sample of PBMCs. The receptors originated from a woman between 40 and 55 years old in good health and CMV-seropositive.

This clone was seen once. The chain carries TRBV2 and TRBJ1-6, with D possibly matching TRBD1 (6 bases). CDR3 size: 14 residues. From germline, CDR1 is SNHLY and CDR2 FYNNEI. V was pared by 8 bases and J by 4 bases, with 12 bases between. The CDR3 loop reads CASLRGLYNSPLHF. CDR3 nucleotides: TGTGCCAGCCTCAGGGGATTGTATAATTCACCCCTCCACTTT.

Only one count was recorded for this clone. The chain recombines TRBV18 with TRBJ1-2; 7 nucleotides agree with TRBD1. Germline V gene lookup returns CDR1 KGHSH and CDR2 LQKENI. This CDR3 is built from 16 residues. Trimming at V came to 3 bases and at J to 2 bases, leaving 9 bases not matched to a gene. The CDR3 here is CASSPLLQGPNYGYTF. DNA for the CDR3: TGTGCCAGCTCACCGCTACTACAGGGGCCAAACTATGGCTACACCTTC.

This chain links TRBV19 with TRBJ1-1; 7 bases are shared with TRBD1. This CDR3 contains 15 residues. The J segment lost 1 base and the V segment lost 6 bases, leaving 8 bases of the junction unmatched. The germline CDR1 and CDR2 sequences are LNHDA and SQIVND (reference sequence). The CDR3: CASSNHRQGNTEAFF. CDR3 coding DNA: TGTGCCAGTAGCAACCATCGACAGGGGAACACTGAAGCTTTCTTT.

The rearrangement uses TRBV6-6 and TRBJ1-2, with a tentative D call TRBD1 (5 bases). V was pared by 2 bases and J by 4 bases, with 14 bases between. CDR1 and CDR2 (germline): MNHNY, SVGAGI (reference sequence). This CDR3 is built from 15 residues. CDR3 in amino acids: CASSYATTAFYGYTF. CDR3 coding DNA: TGTGCCAGCAGTTACGCCACGACAGCTTTCTATGGCTACACCTTC.

This clone appeared a few times. The chain uses TRBV7-2 and TRBJ2-3; D might be TRBD1 (5 bases). The CDR3 covers 12 residues. V was shortened by 5 bases and J by 4 bases, with 7 bases between the two germline ends. The V gene's germline CDR1 is SGHTA and CDR2 FQGNSA. CDR3 sequence: CASSPRADTQYF. Written as DNA, the CDR3 is TGTGCCAGCAGCCCCAGGGCAGATACGCAGTATTTT.

The V gene is TRBV9, the J gene TRBJ2-3; a weak D match, TRBD2 (6 bases). CDR1 and CDR2 (germline): SGDLS, YYNGEE. Trimming pared 0 bases from V and 3 bases from J, leaving 11 bases between. CDR3 length: 15 amino acids. CDR3 protein: CASSVVGGITDTQYF. The DNA for the CDR3 is TGTGCCAGCAGCGTAGTTGGCGGGATTACAGATACGCAGTATTTT.

The chain is built from TRBV3-2 and TRBJ2-2; TRBD1, the table's D call, lacks a check against the DNA. TRBV3-2 is termed a pseudogene. The CDR3 covers 9 residues. The CDR3 is CASSRGLFF. In DNA form, the CDR3 reads TGTGCCAGCTCCAGGGGGCTGTTTTTT.